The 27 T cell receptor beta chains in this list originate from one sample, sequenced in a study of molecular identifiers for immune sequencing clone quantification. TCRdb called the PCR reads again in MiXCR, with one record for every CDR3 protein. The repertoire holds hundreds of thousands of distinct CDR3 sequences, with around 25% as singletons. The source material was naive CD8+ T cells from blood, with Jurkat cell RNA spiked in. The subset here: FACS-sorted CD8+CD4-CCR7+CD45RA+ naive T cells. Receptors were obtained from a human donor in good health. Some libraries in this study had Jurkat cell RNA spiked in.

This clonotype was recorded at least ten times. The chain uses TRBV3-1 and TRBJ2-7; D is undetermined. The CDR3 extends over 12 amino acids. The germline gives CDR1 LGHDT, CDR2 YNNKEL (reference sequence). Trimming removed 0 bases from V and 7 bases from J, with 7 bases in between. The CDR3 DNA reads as TGTGCCAGCAGCCAAGAGACTGAGGAGCAGTACTTC. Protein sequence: CASSQETEEQYF.

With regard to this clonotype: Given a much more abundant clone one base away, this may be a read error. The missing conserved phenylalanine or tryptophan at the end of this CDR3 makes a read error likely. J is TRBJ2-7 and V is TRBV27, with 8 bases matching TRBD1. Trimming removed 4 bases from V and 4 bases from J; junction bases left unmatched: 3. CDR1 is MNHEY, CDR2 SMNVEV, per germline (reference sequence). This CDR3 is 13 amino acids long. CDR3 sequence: CASSWTGRYEQYI. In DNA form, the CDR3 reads TGTGCCAGCAGTTGGACAGGGCGGTACGAGCAGTACATC.

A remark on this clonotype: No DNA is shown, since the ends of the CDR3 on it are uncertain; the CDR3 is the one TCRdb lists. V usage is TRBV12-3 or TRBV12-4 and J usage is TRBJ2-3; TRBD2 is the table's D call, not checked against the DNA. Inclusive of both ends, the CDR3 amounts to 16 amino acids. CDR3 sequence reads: CASSSSRGGLTDTQYF.

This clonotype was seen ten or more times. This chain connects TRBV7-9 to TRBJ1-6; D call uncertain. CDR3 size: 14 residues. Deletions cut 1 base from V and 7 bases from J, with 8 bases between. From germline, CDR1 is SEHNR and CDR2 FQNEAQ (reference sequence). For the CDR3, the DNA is TGTGCCAGCAGCTTAGTTGATCTAAATTCACCCCTCCACTTT. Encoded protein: CASSLVDLNSPLHF.

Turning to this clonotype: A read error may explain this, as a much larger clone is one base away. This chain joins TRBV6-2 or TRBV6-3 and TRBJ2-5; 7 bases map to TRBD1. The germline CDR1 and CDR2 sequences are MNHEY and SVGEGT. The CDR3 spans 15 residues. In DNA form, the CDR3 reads TGTGCCAGCGGTTACTCGGGGACAGACCAAGAGACCCAGTACTTC. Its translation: CASGYSGTDQETQYF.

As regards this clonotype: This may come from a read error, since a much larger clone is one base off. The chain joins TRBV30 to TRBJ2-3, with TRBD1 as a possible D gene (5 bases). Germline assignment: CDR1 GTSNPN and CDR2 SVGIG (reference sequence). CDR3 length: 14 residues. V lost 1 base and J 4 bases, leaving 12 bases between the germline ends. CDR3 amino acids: CAWSDRMSSDTQYF. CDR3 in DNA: TGTGCCTGGAGTGACAGGATGAGCTCAGATACGCAGTATTTT.

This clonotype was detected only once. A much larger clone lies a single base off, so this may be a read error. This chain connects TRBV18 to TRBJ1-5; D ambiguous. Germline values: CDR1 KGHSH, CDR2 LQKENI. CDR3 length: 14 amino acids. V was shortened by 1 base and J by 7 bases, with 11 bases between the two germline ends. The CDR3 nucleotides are TGTGCCAGCTCACCACAGGAAGCGGCACAGCCCCAGCATTTT. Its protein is CASSPQEAAQPQHF.

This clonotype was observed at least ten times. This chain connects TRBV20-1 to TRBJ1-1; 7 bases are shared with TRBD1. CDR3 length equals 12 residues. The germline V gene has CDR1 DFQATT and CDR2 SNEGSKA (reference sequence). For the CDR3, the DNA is TGCAGCCCTAGACAGGGATACACTGAAGCTTTCTTT. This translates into CSPRQGYTEAFF.

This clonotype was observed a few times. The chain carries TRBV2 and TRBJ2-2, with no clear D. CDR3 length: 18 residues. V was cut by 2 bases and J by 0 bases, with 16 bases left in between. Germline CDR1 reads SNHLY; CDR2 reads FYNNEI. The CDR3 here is CASSEMATLFTNTGELFF. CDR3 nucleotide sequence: TGTGCCAGCAGTGAAATGGCAACCTTGTTTACGAACACCGGGGAGCTGTTTTTT.

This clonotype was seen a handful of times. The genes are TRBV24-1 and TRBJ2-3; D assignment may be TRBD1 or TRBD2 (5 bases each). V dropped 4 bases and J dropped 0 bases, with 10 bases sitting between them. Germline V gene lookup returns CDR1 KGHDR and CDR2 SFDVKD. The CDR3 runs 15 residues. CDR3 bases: TGTGCCACCAGTGAGGGGGTCAGTAGCACAGATACGCAGTATTTT. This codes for CATSEGVSSTDTQYF.

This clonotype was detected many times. CDR3 region: CSADQGYEQYF. The CDR3 region has the DNA TGCAGTGCTGACCAGGGCTACGAGCAGTACTTC. The chain combines TRBV20-1 with TRBJ2-7; weak D call: TRBD1 (5 bases). V lost 5 bases and J lost 3, with 8 bases in between. The CDR3 covers 11 residues. The germline gives CDR1 DFQATT, CDR2 SNEGSKA (reference sequence).

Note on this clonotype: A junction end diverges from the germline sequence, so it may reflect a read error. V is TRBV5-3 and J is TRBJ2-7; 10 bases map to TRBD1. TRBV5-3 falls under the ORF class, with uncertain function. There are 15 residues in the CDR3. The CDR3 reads CASSLIGTGAYEQYF. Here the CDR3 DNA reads TGTGCCAGCAGCTTGATCGGGACAGGGGCCTACGAGCAGTACTTC.

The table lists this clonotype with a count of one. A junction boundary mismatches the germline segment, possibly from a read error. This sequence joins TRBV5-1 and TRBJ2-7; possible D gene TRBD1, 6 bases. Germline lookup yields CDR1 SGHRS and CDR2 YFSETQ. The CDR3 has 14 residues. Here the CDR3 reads CASSFFAPGDELYF. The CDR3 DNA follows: TGCGCCAGCAGCTTTTTCGCCCCAGGGGACGAGCTGTACTTC.

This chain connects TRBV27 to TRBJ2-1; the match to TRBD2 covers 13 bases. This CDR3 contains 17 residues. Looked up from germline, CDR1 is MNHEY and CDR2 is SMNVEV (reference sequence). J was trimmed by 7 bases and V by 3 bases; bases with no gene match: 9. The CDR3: CASSLLLAGGPRNEQFF. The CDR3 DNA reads TGTGCCAGCAGTTTGTTACTAGCGGGGGGGCCACGTAATGAGCAGTTCTTC.

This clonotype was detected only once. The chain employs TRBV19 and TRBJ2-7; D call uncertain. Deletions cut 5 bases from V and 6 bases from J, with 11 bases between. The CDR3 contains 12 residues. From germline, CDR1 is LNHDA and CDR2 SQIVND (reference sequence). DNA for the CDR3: TGTGCCAGTAGTGTTGGCATCCTCGAGCAGTACTTC. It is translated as CASSVGILEQYF.

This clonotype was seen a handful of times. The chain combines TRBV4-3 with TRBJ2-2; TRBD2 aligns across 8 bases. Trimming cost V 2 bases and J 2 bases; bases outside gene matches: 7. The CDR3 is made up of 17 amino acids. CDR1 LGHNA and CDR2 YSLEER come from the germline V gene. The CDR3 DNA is TGCGCCAGCAGCCAAAGCGGGGGATACCTAAACACCGGGGAGCTGTTTTTT. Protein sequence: CASSQSGGYLNTGELFF.

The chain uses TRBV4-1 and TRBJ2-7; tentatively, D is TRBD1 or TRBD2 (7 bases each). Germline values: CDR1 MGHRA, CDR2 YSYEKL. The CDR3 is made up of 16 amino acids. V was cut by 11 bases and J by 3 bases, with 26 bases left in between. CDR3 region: CARRQDLGRGGYEQYF. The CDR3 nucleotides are TGCGCCCGCCGCCAAGATCTTGGCAGGGGGGGCTACGAGCAGTACTTC.

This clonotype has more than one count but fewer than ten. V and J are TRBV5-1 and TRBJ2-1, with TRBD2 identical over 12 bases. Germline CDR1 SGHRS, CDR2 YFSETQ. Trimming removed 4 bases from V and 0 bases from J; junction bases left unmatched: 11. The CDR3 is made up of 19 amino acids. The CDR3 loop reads CASSPGLAGLPSSYNEQFF. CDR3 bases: TGCGCCAGCAGCCCGGGACTAGCGGGTCTTCCCAGCTCCTACAATGAGCAGTTCTTC.

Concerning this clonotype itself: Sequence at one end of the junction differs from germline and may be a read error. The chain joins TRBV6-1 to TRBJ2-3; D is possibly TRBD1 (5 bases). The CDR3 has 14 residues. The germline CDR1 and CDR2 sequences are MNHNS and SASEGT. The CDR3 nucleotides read TGTGCCAGCAGATTATTAGAAGAGACAGATACGCAGTGTTTT. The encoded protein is CASRLLEETDTQCF.

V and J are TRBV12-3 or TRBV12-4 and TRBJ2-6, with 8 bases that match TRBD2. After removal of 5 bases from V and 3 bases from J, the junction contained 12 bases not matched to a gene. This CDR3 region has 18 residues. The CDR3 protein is CASSTTSSGRGGANVLTF. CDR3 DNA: TGTGCCAGCAGTACAACTTCCAGCGGGAGAGGTGGGGCCAACGTCCTGACTTTC.

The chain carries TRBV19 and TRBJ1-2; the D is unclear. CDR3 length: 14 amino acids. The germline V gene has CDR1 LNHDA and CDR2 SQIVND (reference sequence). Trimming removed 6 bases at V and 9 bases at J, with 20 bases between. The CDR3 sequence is CASRTPDLNYSYTF. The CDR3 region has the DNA TGTGCCAGTAGAACACCGGACTTAAATTATAGCTACACCTTC.

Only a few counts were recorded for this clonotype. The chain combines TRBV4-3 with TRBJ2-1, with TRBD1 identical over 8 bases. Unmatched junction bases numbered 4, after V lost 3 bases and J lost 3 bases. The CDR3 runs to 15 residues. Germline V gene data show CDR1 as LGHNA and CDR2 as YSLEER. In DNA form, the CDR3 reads TGCGCCAGCAGCCATGCGACAGGGGACTACAATGAGCAGTTCTTC. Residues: CASSHATGDYNEQFF.

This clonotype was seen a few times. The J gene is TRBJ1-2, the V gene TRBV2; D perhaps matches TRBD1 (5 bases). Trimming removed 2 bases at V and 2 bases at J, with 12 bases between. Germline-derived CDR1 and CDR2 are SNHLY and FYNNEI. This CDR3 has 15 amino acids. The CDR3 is CASSEQGPLNYGYTF. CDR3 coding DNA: TGTGCCAGCAGTGAACAGGGTCCGCTGAACTATGGCTACACCTTC. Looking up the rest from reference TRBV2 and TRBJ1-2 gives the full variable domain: EPEVTQTPSHQVTQMGQEVILRCVPISNHLYFYWYRQILGQKVEFLVSFYNNEISEKSEIFDDQFSVERPDGSNFTLKIRSTKLEDSAMYFCASSEQGPLNYGYTFGSGTRLTVV.

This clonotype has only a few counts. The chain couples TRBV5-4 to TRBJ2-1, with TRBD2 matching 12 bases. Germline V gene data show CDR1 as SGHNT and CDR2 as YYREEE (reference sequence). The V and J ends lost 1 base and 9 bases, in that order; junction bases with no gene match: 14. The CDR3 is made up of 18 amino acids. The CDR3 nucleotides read TGTGCCAGCAGCTTGAAAACTAGCGGGGGGAATTTGGGTGGTGAGCAGTTCTTC. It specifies CASSLKTSGGNLGGEQFF.

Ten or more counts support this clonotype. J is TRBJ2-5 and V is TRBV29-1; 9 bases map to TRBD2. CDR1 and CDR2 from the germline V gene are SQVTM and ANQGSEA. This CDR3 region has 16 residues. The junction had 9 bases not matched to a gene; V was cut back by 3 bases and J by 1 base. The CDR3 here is CSVETLAGVTQETQYF. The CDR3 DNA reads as TGCAGCGTTGAGACCTTAGCGGGAGTGACCCAAGAGACCCAGTACTTC.

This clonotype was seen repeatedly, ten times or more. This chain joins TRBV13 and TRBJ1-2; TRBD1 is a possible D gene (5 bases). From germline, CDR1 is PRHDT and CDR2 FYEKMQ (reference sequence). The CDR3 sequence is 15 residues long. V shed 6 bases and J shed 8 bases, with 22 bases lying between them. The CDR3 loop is CASSFTGALKGGYTF. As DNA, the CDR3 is TGTGCCAGCAGTTTTACGGGCGCTTTGAAGGGGGGCTACACCTTC.

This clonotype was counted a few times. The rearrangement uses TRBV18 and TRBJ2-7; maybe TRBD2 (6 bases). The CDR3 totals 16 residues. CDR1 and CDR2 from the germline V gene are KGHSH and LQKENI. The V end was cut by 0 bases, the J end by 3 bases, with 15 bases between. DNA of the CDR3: TGTGCCAGCTCACCACCAGGCGGGACTGGGAACTACGAGCAGTACTTC. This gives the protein CASSPPGGTGNYEQYF.